The entry below describes one T cell receptor beta chain. This sample is part of a study of blood T cell repertoires in COVID-19. The protocol was immunoSEQ multiplex PCR, while the TCRdb copy is restricted to in-frame clones and leaves out a portion. This sample has about 270,000 clones, with about nine tenths found just once. Germline loops: CDR1 SGHNT, CDR2 YYREEE (reference sequence). This CDR3 has 11 amino acids. The ends were cut back, 4 bases at V and 6 bases at J, with 8 bases in the middle. The receptor was isolated from a man between 40 and 49 years old who had recovered from COVID-19. The rearrangement links TRBV5-4 to TRBJ2-7; D is possibly TRBD1 (5 bases). Sequencing input: peripheral blood. The CDR3 DNA reads TGTGCCAGCAGCAAAACAGGCGAGCAGTACTTC. Protein: CASSKTGEQYF.